These T cell receptor beta chains were read from a single sample in a study of blood T cell repertoires in COVID-19. Method: immunoSEQ multiplex PCR; TCRdb's copy keeps in-frame clones and lacks some. The table shows 130,000 to 150,000 clones, with just under 80% occurring only once. The sample consisted of peripheral blood. These receptors all stem from a woman aged 60-75 years with acute or convalescent COVID-19. CDR3s include the opening cysteine and the closing phenylalanine or tryptophan. The D gene is left open where the match is weak. Only some rows state a clone size, as once, few, many or a class for expanded clones.

d_gene	abundance	v_gene	j_gene	CDR3aa	CDR3nt
NA	once	TRBV27	TRBJ2-1	CASSLFRGNNEQFF	TGTGCCAGCAGTTTGTTCAGGGGCAACAATGAGCAGTTCTTC
NA	NA	TRBV6-2/TRBV6-3	TRBJ2-3	CASSYLASTSTDTQYF	TGTGCCAGCAGTTACCTAGCGTCTACTAGCACAGATACGCAGTATTTT
TRBD2	once	TRBV14	TRBJ2-4	CAQVGGGKNIQYF	TGTGCCCAAGTTGGGGGGGGCAAAAACATTCAGTACTTC
NA	NA	TRBV6-1	TRBJ2-2	CASSDETGELFF	TGTGCCAGCAGTGACGAGACCGGGGAGCTGTTTTTT
NA	NA	TRBV6-4	TRBJ1-5	CARLRGNQPQHF	TGTGCCAGATTGAGAGGCAATCAGCCCCAGCATTTT
TRBD2	NA	TRBV14	TRBJ2-1	CASSELAGDQFF	TGTGCCAGCAGCGAACTAGCGGGAGATCAGTTCTTC
NA	few	TRBV2	TRBJ1-1	CASRRELRNTEAFF	TGTGCCAGCAGACGGGAACTTCGGAACACTGAAGCTTTCTTT
TRBD1	NA	TRBV6-5	TRBJ2-7	CASRSGTGSIFRQYF	TGTGCCAGCAGGTCCGGGACAGGCTCGATTTTTCGGCAGTACTTC
NA	once	TRBV29-1	TRBJ2-3	CSGELADTQYF	TGCAGCGGGGAGCTCGCAGATACGCAGTATTTT
TRBD2	NA	TRBV27	TRBJ2-1	CASSSLGWREETFF	TGTGCCAGCTCTTCCCTTGGGTGGCGGGAGGAGACGTTCTTC
NA	few	TRBV28	TRBJ1-1	CASSLSKGVTEAFF	TGTGCCAGCAGCTTAAGTAAAGGGGTCACTGAAGCTTTCTTT
NA	NA	TRBV5-6	TRBJ1-6	CASSLAGSRFNSPLHF	TGTGCCAGCAGCTTGGCGGGGAGCAGATTTAACTCACCCCTCCACTTT
TRBD2	NA	TRBV28	TRBJ2-1	CASSPLGTSSFVSLNEQFF	TGTGCCAGCAGCCCCTTAGGGACTAGCTCGTTTGTGTCGCTGAATGAGCAGTTCTTC
TRBD1	few	TRBV27	TRBJ1-5	CASSSTGGLVSNQPQHF	TGTGCCAGCAGTTCGACAGGGGGCTTGGTGAGCAATCAGCCCCAGCATTTT
TRBD1	NA	TRBV14	TRBJ1-4	CASSQENGQGTLREKLFF	TGTGCCAGCAGCCAAGAAAACGGACAGGGAACGCTTCGGGAAAAACTGTTTTTT
NA	few	TRBV30	TRBJ1-3	CAWSVMGGSGNTIYF	TGTGCCTGGAGTGTCATGGGGGGCTCTGGAAACACCATATATTTT
NA	NA	TRBV29-1	TRBJ2-1	CSGRQGTDEQFF	TGCAGCGGACGGCAGGGTACGGATGAGCAGTTCTTC
NA	NA	TRBV5-1	TRBJ2-6	CASSLVARSGANVLTF	TGCGCCAGCAGCTTGGTTGCTAGATCCGGGGCCAACGTCCTGACTTTC
NA	NA	TRBV23-1	TRBJ1-5	CASRLAGGDQPQHF	TGCGCCAGCAGGCTGGCCGGGGGGGATCAGCCCCAGCATTTT
TRBD1	NA	TRBV19	TRBJ2-3	CASQDRAGSTDTQYF	TGTGCCAGTCAGGACAGGGCGGGGAGCACAGATACGCAGTATTTT
TRBD2	NA	TRBV6-2/TRBV6-3	TRBJ2-3	CASSYLLAGLTDTQYF	TGTGCCAGCAGTTACTTACTAGCGGGACTCACAGATACGCAGTATTTT
TRBD2	NA	TRBV6-1	TRBJ2-1	CASSEVRESLYEQFF	TGTGCCAGCAGTGAAGTGCGGGAGAGTTTATATGAGCAGTTCTTC
NA	NA	TRBV6-5	TRBJ2-1	CASRQTRGLGEQFF	TGTGCCAGCAGACAAACTCGGGGTTTGGGTGAGCAGTTCTTC
TRBD1	NA	TRBV5-6	TRBJ1-2	CASSLRTGVSNYGYTF	TGTGCCAGCAGCTTGCGGACAGGCGTCTCTAACTATGGCTACACCTTC
TRBD2	NA	TRBV3-1/TRBV3-2	TRBJ2-4	CASSTRTSGAKNIQYF	TGTGCCAGCAGCACCCGGACTAGCGGAGCCAAAAACATTCAGTACTTC
NA	NA	TRBV10-3	TRBJ2-7	CATKQGVHEQYF	TGTGCCACCAAACAGGGAGTACACGAGCAGTACTTC
TRBD1	NA	TRBV5-8	TRBJ1-5	CASSPTEQGANQPQHF	TGTGCCAGCAGCCCGACGGAGCAGGGGGCAAATCAGCCCCAGCATTTT
NA	NA	TRBV11-1	TRBJ1-1	CASSLSGTEAFF	TGTGCCAGCAGCTTGTCGGGGACTGAAGCTTTCTTT
TRBD1	NA	TRBV6-6	TRBJ2-5	CASSQGQGRTQYF	TGTGCCAGCAGTCAAGGACAGGGGCGAACCCAGTACTTC
NA	NA	TRBV5-1	TRBJ2-6	CASSLFGDSGANVLTF	TGCGCCAGCAGCTTGTTCGGGGATTCTGGGGCCAACGTCCTGACTTTC
TRBD1	NA	TRBV5-4	TRBJ1-4	CASSKTGGTNEKLFF	TGTGCCAGCAGTAAAACAGGGGGCACTAATGAAAAACTGTTTTTT
TRBD1	NA	TRBV10-2	TRBJ1-2	CASSDRGNGYTF	TGCGCCAGCAGCGACAGGGGCAACGGCTACACCTTC
TRBD1	NA	TRBV7-2	TRBJ1-4	CASSFRDRNEKLFF	TGTGCCAGCAGCTTCCGGGACAGGAATGAAAAACTGTTTTTT
NA	NA	TRBV5-1	TRBJ2-1	CASNWGLIDNEQFF	TGCGCCAGCAATTGGGGACTGATTGATAATGAGCAGTTCTTC
NA	NA	TRBV6-1	TRBJ1-5	CASSERSLNQPQHF	TGTGCCAGCAGTGAACGGTCTCTCAATCAGCCCCAGCATTTT
NA	NA	TRBV30	TRBJ1-2	CACAGLFGYTF	TGTGCCTGTGCGGGTCTCTTTGGCTACACCTTC
NA	NA	TRBV5-4	TRBJ1-6	CASSQDSYNSPLHF	TGTGCCAGCAGCCAGGACAGCTATAATTCACCCCTCCACTTT
NA	NA	TRBV10-3	TRBJ1-1	CAIKQEGTEAFF	TGTGCCATCAAGCAGGAAGGAACTGAAGCTTTCTTT
TRBD1	NA	TRBV3-1/TRBV3-2	TRBJ1-1	CASLDRANTEAFF	TGTGCCAGCCTCGACAGGGCGAACACTGAAGCTTTCTTT
TRBD1	NA	TRBV19	TRBJ1-5	CASSITGGNQPQHF	TGTGCCAGTAGTATCACAGGGGGCAATCAGCCCCAGCATTTT
NA	NA	TRBV7-8	TRBJ2-2	CASSLVADTNTGELFF	TGTGCCAGCAGCTTAGTGGCGGATACGAACACCGGGGAGCTGTTTTTT
TRBD2	NA	TRBV27	TRBJ2-1	CASSLETSGNYEQFF	TGTGCCAGCAGTTTAGAAACTAGCGGGAATTACGAGCAGTTCTTC
TRBD1	NA	TRBV28	TRBJ2-3	CASSFGTGHTDTQYF	TGTGCCAGCAGTTTCGGGACAGGGCACACAGATACGCAGTATTTT
NA	NA	TRBV14	TRBJ2-2	CASSPKIRGATTGELFF	TGTGCCAGCAGCCCCAAGATACGGGGGGCAACCACCGGGGAGCTGTTTTTT
TRBD1	NA	TRBV5-1	TRBJ1-6	CASSVIQGASNSPLHF	TGCGCCAGCAGCGTGATACAGGGGGCATCGAATTCACCCCTCCACTTT
TRBD2	NA	TRBV6-5	TRBJ2-2	CASGASGWVRELFF	TGTGCCTCCGGGGCTAGCGGATGGGTTCGGGAGCTGTTTTTT
NA	NA	TRBV6-5	TRBJ1-1	CASSYFPGGGPTEAFF	TGTGCCAGCAGTTACTTCCCGGGAGGGGGGCCCACTGAAGCTTTCTTT
NA	NA	TRBV7-9	TRBJ1-6	CASNKPRGPLHF	TGTGCCAGCAACAAGCCCCGGGGTCCCCTCCACTTT
NA	once	TRBV28	TRBJ2-7	CASSTDGTPIYEQYF	TGTGCCAGCAGTACTGACGGGACTCCCATCTACGAGCAGTACTTC
TRBD2	NA	TRBV5-4	TRBJ2-3	CASRLGLPNTDTQYF	TGTGCCAGCAGACTGGGACTACCAAACACAGATACGCAGTATTTT
TRBD1	NA	TRBV10-2	TRBJ2-1	CAGSAGDSSYNEQFF	TGCGCCGGTTCCGCAGGGGACAGCTCCTACAATGAGCAGTTCTTC
NA	NA	TRBV30	TRBJ1-1	CAWSDRNTEAFF	TGTGCCTGGAGCGATAGGAACACTGAAGCTTTCTTT
TRBD2	once	TRBV19	TRBJ2-1	CASSIVAGSYNEQFF	TGTGCCAGTAGTATCGTAGCGGGCTCCTACAATGAGCAGTTCTTC
NA	NA	TRBV7-9	TRBJ1-4	CASSLYEGPLFF	TGTGCCAGCAGCTTATACGAGGGTCCGCTGTTTTTT
TRBD1	NA	TRBV28	TRBJ1-5	CASSLPGGNQPQHF	TGTGCCAGCAGTTTACCAGGGGGTAATCAGCCCCAGCATTTT
TRBD1	NA	TRBV5-1	TRBJ1-4	CASQQGAREKLFF	TGCGCCAGCCAACAGGGGGCGCGAGAAAAACTGTTTTTT
TRBD1	NA	TRBV5-1	TRBJ2-2	CASSFGQGARNTGELFF	TGCGCCAGCAGCTTCGGTCAGGGGGCGCGGAACACCGGGGAGCTGTTTTTT
TRBD1	NA	TRBV28	TRBJ1-4	CASSLIRQGGNEKLFF	TGTGCCAGCAGTTTAATTCGACAGGGGGGTAATGAAAAACTGTTTTTT
NA	NA	TRBV9	TRBJ1-2	CASSVNEGLYGYTF	TGTGCCAGCAGCGTAAATGAGGGACTTTATGGCTACACCTTC
NA	NA	TRBV30	TRBJ1-3	CAWSVLQRGNTIYF	TGTGCCTGGAGTGTACTCCAAAGAGGAAACACCATATATTTT